This entry is about one T cell receptor (beta chain). The sample holds a few counts of this clone. Its recognized antigen is unknown. Base-call qualities are not available, and no considerably larger clone is one nucleotide away. The germline V and J ends show losses of 2 bases and 3 bases respectively, and no gene match explains 4 bases of the junction. Looking up the germline V gene (reference sequence) yields CDR1 GTSNPN and CDR2 SVGIG. The CDR3 numbers 13 residues from cysteine through phenylalanine. The read is trimmed to its CDR3 DNA, 39 bases read in frame from base 1. This sample is part of a study of beta chain features in type 1 diabetes listed by TCRdb under 2018. About the study as a whole: Mean age, gender distribution, total cell number and subset yield were not different between patients and healthy donors. A total of approximately 110,000,000 sorted cells were examined across all samples, and a strong correlation was observed between cell number per subset and RNA yield. Naive and central memory subsets were obtained from all 30 or so donors, but regulatory and stem cell-like memory subsets were isolated from only 8 patients and roughly eight healthy donors. In the study, TCRB repertoires of sorted circulating CD4+ T cell subsets from recently diagnosed type 1 diabetes patients were compared with those of matched healthy donors.

All of the isolated RNA was reverse transcribed with the High Capacity cDNA Reverse Transcription Kit, so expressed TCRB transcripts were sequenced. Naive, central memory and regulatory T cell samples underwent deep immunoSEQ sequencing, averaging around 3.7 million total reads per sample. Sorted cells were lysed in RLT buffer and RNA was extracted with DNase-treated RNeasy Micro or Mini kits, depending on cell number. To prevent cross-contamination, every cell subset was processed on its own, while patient and healthy donor samples were processed together. Using the immunoSEQ multiplex PCR, TCRB sequences were amplified from cDNA into 87-bp fragments spanning the CDR3 region. Sequencing of the amplicons was done on the Illumina HiSeq platform. Per the original workflow: PCR bias was corrected computationally using synthetic template baselines, and reads within Hamming distance 2 were collapsed, with unmergeable singletons discarded. Reads were aligned against IMGT so that V, D and J genes, CDR3 length and insertions or deletions at six rearrangement sites could be assigned. Within each subset, clonotype counts were normalized to sorted cell number, and only after that were true diversity and Gini coefficients computed with the tcR R package. The overlap coefficient, calculated on TCRB nucleotide sequences, was used to measure repertoire sharing. The clones in this table, taken by TCRdb from immuneACCESS, are in-frame only. Not every clone is retained; where verified, under half of the shortfall comes from an unresolved V gene, and the cause of the rest is unknown. V, J and clone size were drawn from that table, and D and trimming were deduced from the DNA. Within this sample are about 180,000 clones, with approximately 8.4% of them counted one time only. The ten largest account for around 0.5% of the sample.

Each donor gave one peripheral blood draw, around 100 mL on average, collected into heparinised tubes. Naive, central memory, regulatory and stem cell-like memory CD4+ T cells were sorted on a BD FACSAria II using a panel including CD45RO, CCR7, CD25, CD127, CD95 and CD27. Every sorted population had a purity above 95%. PBMCs were isolated right away by Lymphoprep density gradient centrifugation and were stained directly, without culture. So that batch effects would be minimized, each experiment stained and sorted samples in pairs, pairing one healthy donor with one patient. What the study reported, not specific to this receptor: Naive, central memory and regulatory TCRB repertoires appeared to be more similar among patients than among healthy donors. At VDJ recombination sites, patients with type 1 diabetes made fewer insertions and deleted more nucleotides, a pattern implying thymic rearrangement abnormalities. Type 1 diabetes patients showed a moderate but significant shortening of TCRB CDR3 length in all four CD4+ subsets. Because cDNA rather than genomic DNA was sequenced, highly expressing activated cells could have been over-represented, although no difference in activation and CD3 levels was found between groups. Shorter templates might have been favored by PCR, but patient and control samples were amplified and corrected together, so both groups would have been affected equally by any skew. Because small numbers of individuals were included in the HLA sub-analyses, any influence of HLA type on TCRB rearrangement was left unresolved.

This sequence was found in a man between 18 and 29 years old with type 1 diabetes. Recombination connected TRBV30 to TRBJ2-7, with 7 bases aligning to TRBD2. Sequencing was carried out using central memory CD4+ T cells from blood. DNA sequence: TGTGCCTGGAGTAGAGGGAGGGGCTACGAGCAGTACTTC. Its amino acids are CAWSRGRGYEQYF.